In its sample, the clone carrying this TCR beta chain was seen a few times. What it recognizes is unknown. This CDR3 comprises 18 residues. Germline assignment: CDR1 MNHNS and CDR2 SASEGT. Losses at the gene ends were 8 bases for V and 2 bases for J; bases not matched to a gene: 19. The data were obtained in a study of beta chain features in type 1 diabetes. Study-wide results and limits: cDNA-based reads could over-represent cells with high TCR expression. Patients' naive, central memory and regulatory TCRB repertoires appeared more alike than those of healthy donors.

Isolated RNA was reverse transcribed in full, so expressed TCRB transcripts were sequenced. TCRdb keeps only in-frame clones here, not all; method: immunoSEQ multiplex PCR. Among some 500,000 clones listed, about an eighth were seen once. The sequence came from a young woman in good health. Input material: naive CD4+ T cells from blood. The rearrangement links TRBV6-1 to TRBJ2-7, with 9 bases fitting TRBD2. The CDR3 loop reads CASCGLWTSVKITYEQYF. In DNA, the CDR3 is TGTGCCAGCTGTGGTCTGTGGACTAGCGTAAAAATCACCTACGAGCAGTACTTC.